The 9 T cell receptor beta chains listed next were all sequenced from one sample in a study of blood T cell repertoires in COVID-19. Using immunoSEQ multiplex PCR, the repertoire was profiled, and TCRdb retains in-frame clones only, with some absent. The sample yields roughly 280,000 clones, about 90% seen once. The sequenced material came from peripheral blood. Source of these receptors: a woman between 45 and 65 years old who had recovered from COVID-19.

The J gene is TRBJ1-2, the V gene TRBV12-3 or TRBV12-4, with a possible D match to TRBD1 (5 bases). The CDR3 is 13 residues long. Trimming cost V 4 bases and J 2 bases, with 8 bases left between them. The DNA of the CDR3 is TGTGCCAGCAGTTCGCGACAGAACTATGGCTACACCTTC. This translates into CASSSRQNYGYTF.

The CDR3, as DNA: TGTGCCTGGAGTTATCCCGACAGGGTCGCGTTTGATACGCAGTATTTT. It translates to CAWSYPDRVAFDTQYF. The gene calls are TRBV30 and TRBJ2-3; 7 positions agree with TRBD1. The CDR3 totals 16 residues. Trimming cost V 2 bases and J 6 bases; bases outside gene matches: 14. Germline V gene sequence: CDR1 GTSNPN, CDR2 SVGIG (reference sequence).

This clone was seen just once. V gene TRBV29-1 combines with J gene TRBJ2-3, with TRBD2 as a possible D gene (5 bases). V lost 6 bases and J lost 2, with 12 bases in between. The CDR3 contains 13 residues. The V gene's germline CDR1 is SQVTM and CDR2 ANQGSEA. The CDR3 loop is CSVGPGFTDTQYF. CDR3 DNA: TGCAGCGTCGGCCCGGGATTCACAGATACGCAGTATTTT.

This chain links TRBV14 with TRBJ2-5; D not resolved. The V and J ends lost 5 bases and 3 bases respectively, with 10 bases between them. This CDR3 spans 13 amino acids. Germline values: CDR1 SGHDN, CDR2 FVKESK. The CDR3, as DNA: TGTGCCAGCAGCAACCGTTACAAAGAGACCCAGTACTTC. The encoded protein is CASSNRYKETQYF.

The chain is built from TRBV5-5 and TRBJ2-7; 7 bases line up with TRBD2. Trimming took 1 base from V and 7 from J; bases not matched to a gene: 14. The CDR3 totals 16 residues. Germline V CDR1 and CDR2: SGHKS, YYEKEE (reference sequence). The CDR3 nucleotides are TGTGCCAGCAGCTTGATTTCTAGCGGATTCCTACGAGAGCAGTACTTC. It codes for CASSLISSGFLREQYF.

The J gene is TRBJ2-4, the V gene TRBV28; TRBD1 agrees at 9 bases. The V gene's germline CDR1 is MDHEN and CDR2 SYDVKM. V dropped 6 bases and J dropped 3; count of bases not matched to a gene: 6. The CDR3 length is 15 residues. CDR3 sequence reads: CASRRQGGNKNIQYF. DNA of the CDR3: TGTGCCAGCAGAAGACAGGGGGGAAACAAAAACATTCAGTACTTC.

V and J are TRBV19 and TRBJ2-3; TRBD2 matches 9 bases. V trimming: 5 bases; J trimming: 0 bases; junction bases outside the gene matches: 0. The CDR3 loop spans 14 amino acids. The V gene's germline CDR1 is LNHDA and CDR2 SQIVND (reference sequence). The CDR3 is CASSGLASTDTQYF. As DNA, the CDR3 is TGTGCCAGTAGTGGACTAGCGAGCACAGATACGCAGTATTTT.

The rearrangement links TRBV27 to TRBJ1-1; D is unclear. This CDR3 is 13 amino acids long. Germline lookup yields CDR1 MNHEY and CDR2 SMNVEV (reference sequence). Trimming took off 5 bases at V and 5 bases at J, with 12 bases between the two ends. CDR3 coding DNA: TGTGCCAGCAGTGCTTCGTCGGGGACTGAAGCTTTCTTT. Translating it yields CASSASSGTEAFF.

This rearrangement joins TRBV5-6 to TRBJ1-4; perhaps TRBD1 as D (6 bases). The V and J ends lost 4 bases and 6 bases respectively, with 16 bases between them. Germline V gene data show CDR1 as SGHDT and CDR2 as YYEEEE. The CDR3 covers 15 residues. The chain's CDR3 is CASSEAGGPYEKLFF. The CDR3 DNA sequence: TGTGCCAGCAGCGAGGCCGGGGGGCCGTATGAAAAACTGTTTTTT.